A single sample gave rise to the 5 T cell receptor beta chains below, sequenced in a study of CD8 T cells in ankylosing spondylitis. Using its own MiXCR run on the 5' RACE reads, TCRdb lists one record per CDR3 protein. The sample has approximately 300,000 distinct CDR3 sequences, 20% seen once; the top ten hold about 8.2%. Sequencing was done on a sample of blood, either unsorted or a sorted T cell fraction (not recorded which). The receptors were sampled from a male donor with ankylosing spondylitis or in good health (not recorded which).

This clonotype was detected many times. CDR3 in amino acids: CASRSGHTGELFF. Written as DNA, the CDR3 is TGCGCCAGCCGCTCGGGTCACACCGGGGAGCTGTTTTTT. The chain has TRBV10-1 and TRBJ2-2; D remains unclear. CDR3 size: 13 residues. V lost 8 bases and J 3 bases, leaving 10 bases between the germline ends. Germline V gene sequence: CDR1 WNHNN, CDR2 SYGVQD (reference sequence).

This clonotype was counted many times. As DNA, the CDR3 is TGCAGCGCCAAGCCGTTAAGGGATATGGGGTTTTATGGCTACACCTTC. It codes for CSAKPLRDMGFYGYTF. The chain employs TRBV29-1 and TRBJ1-2; no definite D call. V was cut by 7 bases and J by 5 bases, with 26 bases left in between. This CDR3 is built from 16 residues. Per germline, CDR1 SQVTM and CDR2 ANQGSEA.

A remark on this clonotype: A much bigger clone sits one base away, suggesting this may be a read error. The chain is built from TRBV4-1 and TRBJ2-3; D is possibly TRBD2 (6 bases). Germline V lookup: CDR1 MGHRA, CDR2 YSYEKL. This CDR3 contains 14 residues. The germline V and J ends were trimmed by 4 bases and 7 bases, with 15 bases remaining between them. The CDR3 bases are TGCGCCAGCAGCCGAGGGTCGGGGGTGTATACGCAGTATTTT. Protein sequence: CASSRGSGVYTQYF.

The genes are TRBV2 and TRBJ2-3; unclear D gene. CDR3 length equals 15 residues. Germline V lookup: CDR1 SNHLY, CDR2 FYNNEI. The ends were cut back, 4 bases at V and 2 bases at J, with 13 bases in the middle. This CDR3 reads CASSVVEPITDTQYF. In DNA form, the CDR3 reads TGTGCCAGCAGTGTGGTCGAACCCATCACAGATACGCAGTATTTT.

In this sample, this clonotype turned up many times. V gene TRBV15 combines with J gene TRBJ1-3; D not certain. CDR3 length: 14 residues. The germline V and J ends were trimmed by 9 bases and 0 bases, with 12 bases remaining between them. Germline CDR1 is LNHNV and CDR2 is YYDKDF (reference sequence). The CDR3 reads CATSPGSSGNTIYF. In nucleotides, the CDR3 is TGTGCCACTTCACCCGGGAGCTCTGGAAACACCATATATTTT.